Following are 5 T cell receptor beta chains from one sample sequenced in a study of T cell changes during pregnancy in multiple sclerosis. Profiled with immunoSEQ multiplex PCR; TCRdb holds only in-frame clones, not every one. In the table there are roughly 61,000 clones, 90% of which are singletons. Sample: peripheral blood, taken in the first trimester of pregnancy. These receptors all come from a female donor in good health, enrolled as a control in a pregnancy study.

The chain carries TRBV2 and TRBJ1-5, with a tentative D call TRBD1 (5 bases). The V end lost 4 bases, the J end lost 0 bases, and 13 bases lay between the germline ends. This CDR3 comprises 16 residues. The germline V gene encodes CDR1 SNHLY and CDR2 FYNNEI. CDR3 amino acids: CASSAYGRGSNQPQHF. CDR3 DNA sequence: TGTGCCAGCAGTGCGTACGGGAGGGGTAGCAATCAGCCCCAGCATTTT.

The chain uses TRBV5-8 and TRBJ1-1; D unclear. Germline assignment: CDR1 SGHTS and CDR2 YDEGEE. Trimming took 2 bases from V and 8 from J, leaving 16 bases between them. This CDR3 has 14 residues. The CDR3 spells CASSLASFNTEAFF. The CDR3 region has the DNA TGTGCCAGCAGCTTAGCTTCTTTTAATACCGAAGCTTTCTTT.

V is TRBV18 and J is TRBJ2-7, with 9 bases identical to TRBD2. Unmatched junction bases numbered 2, after V lost 1 base and J lost 1 base. Germline V CDR1 and CDR2: KGHSH, LQKENI. There are 15 residues in the CDR3. CDR3 bases: TGTGCCAGCTCACCACGGCTAGCGGGATCCTACGAGCAGTACTTC. Its protein is CASSPRLAGSYEQYF.

The chain employs TRBV6-5 and TRBJ1-1; D gene unclear. Germline V gene sequence: CDR1 MNHEY, CDR2 SVGAGI. V lost 4 bases to trimming and J lost 0 bases, with 6 bases between them. This CDR3 region has 13 residues. As DNA, the CDR3 is TGTGCCAGCAGTTCAGGTATGAACACTGAAGCTTTCTTT. Residues: CASSSGMNTEAFF.

V usage is TRBV2 and J usage is TRBJ2-5, with D maybe TRBD2 (6 bases). The ends were cut back, 2 bases at V and 5 bases at J, with 12 bases in the middle. The length of the CDR3 is 14 residues. Germline V CDR1 and CDR2: SNHLY, FYNNEI. The CDR3 region is CASSESLGRETQYF. In DNA form, the CDR3 reads TGTGCCAGCAGTGAAAGTCTAGGGAGGGAGACCCAGTACTTC.